A single sample gave rise to the 23 T cell receptor beta chains below, sequenced in a study of beta chain features in type 1 diabetes. General study points: A moderate, significant TCRB CDR3 shortening appeared in type 1 diabetes across four CD4+ subsets.

No cognate antigen is known for these TCRs. Investigators reverse transcribed all isolated RNA, so they sequenced expressed TCRB transcripts. The repertoire was sequenced with immunoSEQ multiplex PCR; TCRdb's copy has only in-frame clones and lacks some. In the table there are about 160,000 clones, 7% to 9.5% of which are singletons. Sequencing was done on a sample of central memory CD4+ T cells from blood. The receptors shown here come from a woman aged 30 to 39 with type 1 diabetes.

With regard to this clone: Other DNA sequences in the sample encode the same CDR3. The chain employs TRBV30 and TRBJ2-3; no clear D gene. CDR1 and CDR2 from the germline V gene are GTSNPN and SVGIG (reference sequence). The CDR3 runs 12 residues. The ends were cut back, 3 bases at V and 0 bases at J, with 4 bases in the middle. This CDR3 reads CAWSPSTDTQYF. In DNA form, the CDR3 reads TGTGCCTGGAGCCCTAGCACAGATACGCAGTATTTT.

In this sample, this clone turned up a few times. The chain links TRBV30 to TRBJ1-1; 7 nucleotides align to TRBD1. The V segment lost 0 bases and the J segment 1 base; nucleotides outside the gene matches: 14. This CDR3 is 18 amino acids long. Germline V lookup: CDR1 GTSNPN, CDR2 SVGIG (reference sequence). CDR3 in amino acids: CAWSVLKGGYKGNTEAFF. The CDR3 DNA sequence: TGTGCCTGGAGTGTACTGAAAGGGGGCTATAAGGGGAACACTGAAGCTTTCTTT.

This clone turned up a few times. This chain uses TRBV7-3 with TRBJ2-2; possibly TRBD2 for D (5 bases). CDR1 and CDR2 (germline): SGHTA, FQGTGA. The CDR3 totals 17 residues. Trimming shortened V by 1 base and J by 0 bases, and 12 bases separated the two germline ends. In DNA form, the CDR3 reads TGTGCCAGCAGCTTAAACGTGGGAGCCCCGAACACCGGGGAGCTGTTTTTT. This encodes CASSLNVGAPNTGELFF.

The gene calls are TRBV4-1 and TRBJ2-6, with TRBD1 matching 8 bases. CDR1 is MGHRA and CDR2 is YSYEKL in the germline V gene. With V trimmed by 1 base and J by 1 base, 12 bases remained unmatched. There are 20 residues in the CDR3. The CDR3 sequence is CASSQGQFGTGASGANVLTF. The CDR3, as DNA: TGCGCCAGCAGCCAAGGACAATTCGGGACAGGAGCTTCTGGGGCCAACGTCCTGACTTTC.

This clone was counted a single time. The V and J genes are TRBV18 and TRBJ2-3; 8 nucleotides match TRBD2. V was clipped by 2 bases and J by 5 bases; unmatched bases: 9. Germline lookup yields CDR1 KGHSH and CDR2 LQKENI. This CDR3 spans 16 amino acids. The CDR3 region is CASSPSGGAQGDTQYF. As DNA, the CDR3 is TGTGCCAGCTCACCATCCGGGGGGGCTCAGGGAGATACGCAGTATTTT.

This clone was seen a few times. The chain recombines TRBV30 with TRBJ2-2; 8 bases are shared with TRBD1. Losses at the gene ends were 6 bases for V and 4 bases for J; bases not matched to a gene: 1. This CDR3 spans 12 amino acids. The germline CDR1 and CDR2 sequences are GTSNPN and SVGIG (reference sequence). CDR3 sequence: CACDRGTGELFF. The CDR3 nucleotides are TGTGCCTGCGACAGGGGCACCGGGGAGCTGTTTTTT.

The chain employs TRBV5-1 and TRBJ2-3; 15 nucleotides match TRBD2. The CDR3 has 17 residues. After removal of 0 bases from V and 8 bases from J, the junction contained 7 bases not matched to a gene. The V gene's germline CDR1 is SGHRS and CDR2 YFSETQ. The CDR3 spells CASSLDRTSGRGVTQYF. The CDR3, as DNA: TGCGCCAGCAGCTTGGACCGGACTAGCGGGAGGGGAGTTACGCAGTATTTT.

The gene calls are TRBV18 and TRBJ1-4; TRBD1 matches at 9 bases. The J segment lost 5 bases and the V segment lost 2 bases, leaving 3 bases of the junction unmatched. The CDR3 runs to 15 residues. From germline, CDR1 is KGHSH and CDR2 LQKENI. CDR3 in DNA: TGTGCCAGCTCACCAGTCGGGACAGGGAATGAAAAACTGTTTTTT. Its translation: CASSPVGTGNEKLFF. The whole variable domain, remainder taken from reference TRBV18 and TRBJ1-4, is NAGVMQNPRHLVRRRGQEARLRCSPMKGHSHVYWYRQLPEEGLKFMVYLQKENIIDESGMPKERFSAEFPKEGPSILRIQQVVRGDSAAYFCASSPVGTGNEKLFFGSGTQLSVL.

This clone was found a few times. J is TRBJ2-3 and V is TRBV5-4; no reliable D call. The germline CDR1 and CDR2 sequences are SGHNT and YYREEE (reference sequence). The length of the CDR3 is 14 residues. V shed 4 bases and J shed 2 bases, with 11 bases lying between them. The CDR3: CASSLLLNTDTQYF. DNA of the CDR3: TGTGCCAGCAGCCTCCTACTCAACACAGATACGCAGTATTTT.

The chain combines TRBV12-5 with TRBJ1-5; D ambiguous. The CDR3 is 12 amino acids. Trimming took off 4 bases at V and 7 bases at J, with 8 bases between the two ends. Germline V gene lookup returns CDR1 LGHNT and CDR2 FRNRAP. CDR3 coding DNA: TGTGCTAGTGGTTACTCGAACCAGCCCCAGCATTTT. Protein product: CASGYSNQPQHF.

The sample holds a few counts of this clone. The chain combines TRBV10-3 with TRBJ1-5; 8 bases fit TRBD1. Germline CDR1 and CDR2: ENHRY and SYGVKD. The CDR3 runs to 14 residues. The V segment lost 6 bases and the J segment 4 bases; nucleotides outside the gene matches: 5. For the CDR3, the DNA is TGTGCCATCAGCCGACAGGGGTTGAATCAGCCCCAGCATTTT. This sequence encodes CAISRQGLNQPQHF.

Ten or more counts support this clone. This chain joins TRBV7-9 and TRBJ1-1; D is unclear. Trimming left V 2 bases short and J 3 bases short, with 7 bases between. Germline values: CDR1 SEHNR, CDR2 FQNEAQ (reference sequence). This CDR3 contains 13 residues. CDR3 loop: CASSLFQDTEAFF. The DNA for the CDR3 is TGTGCCAGCAGCTTATTCCAGGACACTGAAGCTTTCTTT.

J is TRBJ2-1 and V is TRBV11-2; D gene unclear. V gave up 3 bases and J gave up 6 bases, with 15 bases separating them. CDR1 and CDR2 (germline): SGHAT, FQNNGV. The CDR3 has 15 residues. The CDR3 DNA sequence: TGTGCCAGCAGCTTCCTTCCCTATCCGAGCAATGAGCAGTTCTTC. Amino acids: CASSFLPYPSNEQFF.

This clone was seen a few times. V and J are TRBV2 and TRBJ2-2; 10 nucleotides match TRBD2. Trimming cost V 4 bases and J 4 bases; bases outside gene matches: 15. The CDR3 runs to 19 residues. The germline V gene has CDR1 SNHLY and CDR2 FYNNEI. CDR3 region: CASSVLSLAGEYSTGELFF. DNA of the CDR3: TGTGCCAGCAGTGTTTTGTCTCTAGCGGGAGAGTATAGCACCGGGGAGCTGTTTTTT. Drawing the rest from reference TRBV2 and TRBJ2-2, the complete variable domain is EPEVTQTPSHQVTQMGQEVILRCVPISNHLYFYWYRQILGQKVEFLVSFYNNEISEKSEIFDDQFSVERPDGSNFTLKIRSTKLEDSAMYFCASSVLSLAGEYSTGELFFGEGSRLTVL.

This clone showed up just a few times. The chain is built from TRBV18 and TRBJ2-7, with D possibly matching TRBD2 (6 bases). Per germline, CDR1 KGHSH and CDR2 LQKENI. Trimming shortened V by 0 bases and J by 0 bases, and 12 bases separated the two germline ends. The length of the CDR3 is 16 residues. CDR3 loop: CASSPPSSGGSYEQYF. In DNA, the CDR3 is TGTGCCAGCTCACCACCCAGTAGCGGAGGCTCCTACGAGCAGTACTTC.

This clone was counted only a few times. V usage is TRBV11-3 and J usage is TRBJ2-7; a weak D match, TRBD1 (6 bases). CDR1 is SGHNT, CDR2 YENEEA, per germline. CDR3 length equals 13 residues. The ends were cut back, 5 bases at V and 1 base at J, with 9 bases in the middle. The CDR3 coding sequence is TGTGCCAGCAGCCCCGGACAGTCCTACGAGCAGTACTTC. Translation gives CASSPGQSYEQYF.

This rearrangement joins TRBV30 to TRBJ2-5; D is perhaps TRBD1 (5 bases). V lost 7 bases to trimming and J lost 1 base, with 16 bases between them. CDR3 length equals 14 residues. In germline, CDR1 is GTSNPN, CDR2 SVGIG (reference sequence). DNA for the CDR3: TGTGCCTTCAGGGCAGGGATCCTCCAAGAGACCCAGTACTTC. It specifies CAFRAGILQETQYF.

This clone was seen more than once but under ten times. This sequence joins TRBV25-1 and TRBJ2-7; 7 bases agree with TRBD1. Per germline, CDR1 MGHDK and CDR2 SYGVNS. The CDR3 extends over 14 amino acids. The ends lost 5 bases at V and 3 bases at J; junction bases unmatched: 7. The CDR3 DNA follows: TGTGCCAGCAGTCCCGGGACAGTGAGCTACGAGCAGTACTTC. Amino acids: CASSPGTVSYEQYF.

Only a few counts were recorded for this clone. This sequence joins TRBV30 and TRBJ2-7; 9 bases are shared with TRBD1. The germline V gene encodes CDR1 GTSNPN and CDR2 SVGIG (reference sequence). Trimming took 4 bases from V and 4 from J; bases not matched to a gene: 11. The CDR3 contains 15 residues. The CDR3 is CAWMKGQGLMYEQYF. DNA of the CDR3: TGTGCCTGGATGAAGGGACAGGGCCTTATGTACGAGCAGTACTTC.

This clone was picked up a small number of times. The chain employs TRBV19 and TRBJ2-1; TRBD2 matches at 10 bases. Germline V lookup: CDR1 LNHDA, CDR2 SQIVND (reference sequence). The J segment lost 5 bases and the V segment lost 2 bases, leaving 9 bases of the junction unmatched. The CDR3 is 17 amino acids. CDR3 DNA sequence: TGTGCCAGTAGTATATCCCCGCTAGCGGGAGCGAACAATGAGCAGTTCTTC. Amino acid sequence: CASSISPLAGANNEQFF.

The V and J genes are TRBV30 and TRBJ1-1; tentatively, D is TRBD1 (5 bases). This CDR3 is built from 15 residues. The V end was cut by 1 base, the J end by 0 bases, with 12 bases between. Germline loops: CDR1 GTSNPN, CDR2 SVGIG (reference sequence). DNA for the CDR3: TGTGCCTGGAGTGGCACCCGACAGTTGAACACTGAAGCTTTCTTT. The encoded protein is CAWSGTRQLNTEAFF.

This clone was found a few times. V and J are TRBV5-4 and TRBJ1-2, with TRBD1 matching over 9 bases. Trimming removed 4 bases from V and 0 bases from J; junction bases left unmatched: 7. In germline, CDR1 is SGHNT, CDR2 YYREEE (reference sequence). CDR3 length: 16 amino acids. The CDR3, as DNA: TGTGCCAGCAGCCCCACAGGGGGCCTTACTAACTATGGCTACACCTTC. Amino acid sequence: CASSPTGGLTNYGYTF.

J is TRBJ2-1 and V is TRBV7-9; no clear D gene. CDR1 is SEHNR and CDR2 is FQNEAQ in the germline V gene (reference sequence). V lost 5 bases and J 0 bases, leaving 11 bases between the germline ends. This CDR3 spans 15 amino acids. CDR3: CASSLFQSSYNEQFF. DNA for the CDR3: TGTGCCAGCAGCCTTTTCCAGTCCTCCTACAATGAGCAGTTCTTC.